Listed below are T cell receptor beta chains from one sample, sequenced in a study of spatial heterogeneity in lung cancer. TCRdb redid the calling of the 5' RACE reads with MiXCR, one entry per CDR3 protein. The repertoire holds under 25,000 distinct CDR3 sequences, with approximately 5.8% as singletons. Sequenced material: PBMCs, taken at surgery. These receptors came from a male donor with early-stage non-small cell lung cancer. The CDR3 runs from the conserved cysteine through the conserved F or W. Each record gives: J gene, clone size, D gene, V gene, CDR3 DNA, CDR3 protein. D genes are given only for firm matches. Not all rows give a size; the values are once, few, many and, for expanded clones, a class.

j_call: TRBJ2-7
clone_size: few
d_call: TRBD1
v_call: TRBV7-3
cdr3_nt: TGTGCCAGCAGCTTAATGGGACAGTCGGGATACGAGCAGTACTTC
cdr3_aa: CASSLMGQSGYEQYF

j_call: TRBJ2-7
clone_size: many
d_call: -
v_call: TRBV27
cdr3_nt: TGTGCCAGCAGTTTTTTTGGCTCCTACGAGCAGTACTTC
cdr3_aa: CASSFFGSYEQYF

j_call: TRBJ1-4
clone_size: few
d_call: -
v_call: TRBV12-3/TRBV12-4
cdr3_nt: TGTGCCAGCAGACCCCACAGGCCCCCACGCGAAAAACTGTTTTTT
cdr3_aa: CASRPHRPPREKLFF

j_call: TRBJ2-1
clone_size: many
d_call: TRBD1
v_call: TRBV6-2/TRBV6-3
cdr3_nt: TGTGCCAGCAGTTCGGCTGGACAGGGGATTCGGAGTGAGCAGTTCTTC
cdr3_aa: CASSSAGQGIRSEQFF

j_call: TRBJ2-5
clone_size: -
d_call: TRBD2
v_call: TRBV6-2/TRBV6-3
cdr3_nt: TGTGCCAGCACCCCCTCGGGGGGTCATAAAGACGGGACCCAGTACTTC
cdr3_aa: CASTPSGGHKDGTQYF

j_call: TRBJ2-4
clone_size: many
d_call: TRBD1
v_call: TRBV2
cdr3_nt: TGTGCCAGCAGTCGGGACAGGGGGTTTCAGTACTTC
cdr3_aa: CASSRDRGFQYF

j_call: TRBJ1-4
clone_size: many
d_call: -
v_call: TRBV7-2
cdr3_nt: TGTGCCAGCAGCTACGGGACCGGATTTAATGAAAAACTGTTTTTT
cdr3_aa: CASSYGTGFNEKLFF

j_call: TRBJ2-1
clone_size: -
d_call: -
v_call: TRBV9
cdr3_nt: TGTGCCAGCAGCGTCGGCACCTACAATGAGCAGTTCTTC
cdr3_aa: CASSVGTYNEQFF

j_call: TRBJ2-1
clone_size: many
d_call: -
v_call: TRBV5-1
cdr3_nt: TGCGCCAGCAGCTTTAAACCCGGGGCCCCCGCCTACAATGAGCAGTTCTTC
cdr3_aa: CASSFKPGAPAYNEQFF

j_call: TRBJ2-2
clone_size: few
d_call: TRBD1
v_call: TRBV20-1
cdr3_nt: TGCAGTGCTAGAGGGACAGGGGTGGGGACCGGGGAGCTGTTTTTT
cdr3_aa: CSARGTGVGTGELFF

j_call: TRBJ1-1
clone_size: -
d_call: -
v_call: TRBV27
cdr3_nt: TGTGCCAGCAGTTTATCGGGAGGGGTTGGGAGCACTGAAGCTTTCTTT
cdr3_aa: CASSLSGGVGSTEAFF

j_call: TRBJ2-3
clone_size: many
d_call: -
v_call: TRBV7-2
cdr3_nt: TGTGCCAGCAGCTTAGTCTCGGGGGTGGGCACAGATACGCAGTATTTT
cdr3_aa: CASSLVSGVGTDTQYF

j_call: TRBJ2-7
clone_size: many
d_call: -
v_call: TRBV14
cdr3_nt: TGTGCCAGCAGCCATCCCGGCGGGGTTAGGGAGCAGTACTTC
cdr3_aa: CASSHPGGVREQYF

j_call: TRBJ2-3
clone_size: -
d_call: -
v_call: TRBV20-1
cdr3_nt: TGCAGTGCTCCCAAGGCCGGGTCAGATACGCAGTATTTT
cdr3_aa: CSAPKAGSDTQYF

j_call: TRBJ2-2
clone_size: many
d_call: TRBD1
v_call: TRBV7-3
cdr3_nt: TGTGCCAGCAGCTTAGTGGGGACAGGCCAGAACACCGGGGAGCTGTTTTTT
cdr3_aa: CASSLVGTGQNTGELFF

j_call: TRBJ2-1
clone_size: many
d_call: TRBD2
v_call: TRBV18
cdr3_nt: TGTGCCAGCTCACCACCAGGGACTAGCAATGAGCAGTTCTTC
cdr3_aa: CASSPPGTSNEQFF

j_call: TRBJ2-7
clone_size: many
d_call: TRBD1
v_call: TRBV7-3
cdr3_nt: TGTGCCAGCAGCTTATTCGGGACAGGGGCCTACGAGCAGTACTTC
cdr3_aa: CASSLFGTGAYEQYF

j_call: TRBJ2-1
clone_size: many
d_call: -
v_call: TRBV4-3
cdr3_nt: TGCGCCAGCAGCCAAGATCTTTACGACTCACCAAATGAGCAGTTCTTC
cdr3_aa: CASSQDLYDSPNEQFF

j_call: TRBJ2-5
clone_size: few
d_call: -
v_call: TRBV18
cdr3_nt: TGTGCCAGCTCATCCTACGTCACGGGCGGATTGGAGACCCAGTACTTC
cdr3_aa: CASSSYVTGGLETQYF

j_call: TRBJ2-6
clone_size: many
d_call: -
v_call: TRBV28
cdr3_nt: TGTGCCAGCAGTTCCTCCGGGGCGCTTGGGGCCAACGTCCTGACTTTC
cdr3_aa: CASSSSGALGANVLTF

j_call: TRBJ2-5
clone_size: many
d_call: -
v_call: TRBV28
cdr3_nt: TGTGCCAGCAGTTTATCGCCAGTACAAGAGACCCAGTACTTC
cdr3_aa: CASSLSPVQETQYF

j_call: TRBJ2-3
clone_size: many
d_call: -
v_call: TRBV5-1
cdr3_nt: TGCGCCAGCAGCTTGGACTTCACAGATACGCAGTATTTT
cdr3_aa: CASSLDFTDTQYF

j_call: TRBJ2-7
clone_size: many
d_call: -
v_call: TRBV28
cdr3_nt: TGTGCCAGCAGTTTACAGGGCCGCGAGCAGTACTTC
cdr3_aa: CASSLQGREQYF

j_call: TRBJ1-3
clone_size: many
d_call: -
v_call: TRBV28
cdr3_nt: TGTGCCAGCAGTTTAAGGAGCTCTGGAAACACCATATATTTT
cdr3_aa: CASSLRSSGNTIYF

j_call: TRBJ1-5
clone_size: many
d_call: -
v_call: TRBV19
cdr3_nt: TGTGCCAGTAGTATAGAGATAATTAGCAATCAGCCCCAGCATTTT
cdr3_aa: CASSIEIISNQPQHF

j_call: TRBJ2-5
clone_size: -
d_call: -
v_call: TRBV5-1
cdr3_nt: TGCGCCAGCAGCACCGGACGGAGGGGAGAGACCCAGTACTTC
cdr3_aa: CASSTGRRGETQYF

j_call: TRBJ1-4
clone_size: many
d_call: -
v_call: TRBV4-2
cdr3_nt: TGTGCCAGCAGCCAAGGCGGCGAGCTTGAAAAACTGTTTTTT
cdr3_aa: CASSQGGELEKLFF

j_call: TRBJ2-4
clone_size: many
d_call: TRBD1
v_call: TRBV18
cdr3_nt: TGTGCCAGCTCACCGAGCCGGGACAGGGGGCAGGGAGCCAAAAACATTCAGTACTTC
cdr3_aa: CASSPSRDRGQGAKNIQYF

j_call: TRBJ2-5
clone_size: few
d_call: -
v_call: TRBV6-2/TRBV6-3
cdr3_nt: TGTGCCAGCAGGCGGGACTCGCAAGAGACCCAGTACTTC
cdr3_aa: CASRRDSQETQYF

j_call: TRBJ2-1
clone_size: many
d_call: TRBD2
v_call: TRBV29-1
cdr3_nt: TGCAGCGTTGAGGCTAGCGGGGGGCAACAGTTCTTC
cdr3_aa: CSVEASGGQQFF

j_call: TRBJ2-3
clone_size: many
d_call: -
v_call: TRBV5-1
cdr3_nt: TGCGCCAGCAGCTTGCGGATGACAGGCCGATTGCGCACAGATACGCAGTATTTT
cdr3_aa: CASSLRMTGRLRTDTQYF

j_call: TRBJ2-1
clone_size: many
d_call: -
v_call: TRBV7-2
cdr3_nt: TGTGCCAGCAGCTTACATTCAACCCAACGGACATCCCAGTTCTTC
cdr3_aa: CASSLHSTQRTSQFF

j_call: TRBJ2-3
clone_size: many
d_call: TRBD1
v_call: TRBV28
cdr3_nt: TGTGCCAGCGGACTGACAGGGGCCCCAGGAGCACAGTATTTT
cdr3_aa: CASGLTGAPGAQYF

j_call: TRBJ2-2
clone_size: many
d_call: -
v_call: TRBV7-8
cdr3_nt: TGTGCCAGCAGCTCCCCGACCAGGAACACCGGGGAGCTGTTTTTT
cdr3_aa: CASSSPTRNTGELFF

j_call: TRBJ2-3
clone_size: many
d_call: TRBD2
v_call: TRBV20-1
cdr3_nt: TGCAGTGCTAGGAGCGGGAGCGCTCCGGATACGCAGTATTTT
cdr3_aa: CSARSGSAPDTQYF

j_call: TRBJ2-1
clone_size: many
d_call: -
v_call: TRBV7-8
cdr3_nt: TGTGCCAGCAGCACAGAGGCCGGGAAGTCCTACAATGAGCAGTTCTTC
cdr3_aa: CASSTEAGKSYNEQFF

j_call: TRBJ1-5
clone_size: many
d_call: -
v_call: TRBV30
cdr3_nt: TGTGCCTGGAGTGGAACAAGCAATCAGCCCCAGCATTTT
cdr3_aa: CAWSGTSNQPQHF